This record concerns one T cell receptor beta chain sequence. The antigen it recognizes is unknown. Base qualities are not recorded, but no much larger clone differs from it by a single base. These data come from a study of ipilimumab plus nivolumab after autologous stem cell transplantation listed by TCRdb under 2021. General notes on the study: Trial patients received a median of roughly 5 ipilimumab doses and under 10 nivolumab doses. The DLBCL cohort included primary refractory and relapsed disease, with 18-month progression-free survival of roughly 89% and 26% respectively. The trial enrolled patients with high-risk diffuse large B cell lymphoma, mature T cell lymphoma, or multiple myeloma undergoing autologous transplant. The intent-to-treat population of the trial was made up of around 35 patients. Points the paper makes about the study in general: Per the authors, a biologic rationale for further study of the post-transplant checkpoint inhibition approach was offered by T cell receptor repertoire, regulatory T cell phenotype and gut microbiota profiles. Combined checkpoint inhibition appeared tolerable as post-transplant consolidation, according to the authors' conclusion.

Checkpoint therapy began 14 to 28 days after autologous transplant, with ipilimumab given at 1 mg/kg intravenously on day 1 of selected weeks. Nivolumab was administered at 3 mg/kg intravenously on day 1 of weeks 1, 4, 7, 10, and every two weeks through week 26. This Phase Ib clinical trial tested ipilimumab plus nivolumab, a combined checkpoint inhibition, as consolidation after autologous stem cell transplantation. The CDR3 goes from the cysteine to the phenylalanine over 16 residues. The sequence is cut down to CDR3 DNA, 48 bases in frame from base 1. V lost 4 bases and J lost 0 bases; the stretch between them is 16 bases long. As encoded in the germline V gene, CDR1 is MRHNA while CDR2 is SNTAGT. Library preparation employed the immunoSEQ multiplex PCR assay. TCRdb provides this immuneACCESS table in a form limited to in-frame rearrangements. Some clones are lacking; in checked studies, under half of them reflect an unresolved V gene, and why the rest are absent is not known. Recorded for this sample are about 10,000 clones; about four fifths of them occurred a single time. Almost 8.5% of the sample is held by the ten biggest clonotypes.

This specimen consisted of PBMCs, obtained in a trial of ipilimumab plus nivolumab as post-transplant consolidation. The TCR sequence derives from a male donor with diffuse large B-cell lymphoma. The sequence joins TRBV6-4 to TRBJ2-7; no D segment can be confidently identified. The CDR3 in this case is CASSGRTNLSSYEQYF. The sequenced DNA: TGTGCCAGCAGTGGGCGAACGAATCTGAGCTCCTACGAGCAGTACTTC.